Presented here are 11 T cell receptor beta chains from one specimen sequenced in a study of blood T cell repertoires in COVID-19. Measured with immunoSEQ multiplex PCR; TCRdb has only the in-frame clones, and not every one. Of some 150,000 clones in the sample, over 85% were seen once. Sequenced sample: peripheral blood. The receptors were gathered from a human donor in a cohort sampled during active COVID-19.

This clone was counted only a few times. V gene TRBV6-5 combines with J gene TRBJ1-5; D remains ambiguous. The CDR3 is 12 amino acids. V lost 6 bases and J 3 bases, leaving 6 bases between the germline ends. Germline V gene data show CDR1 as MNHEY and CDR2 as SVGAGI. In DNA, the CDR3 is TGTGCCAGCAGGGCAGTCAATCAGCCCCAGCATTTT. This codes for CASRAVNQPQHF.

The rearrangement uses TRBV2 and TRBJ2-7, with 10 bases fitting TRBD1. This CDR3 has 15 residues. Germline CDR1 is SNHLY and CDR2 is FYNNEI. V trimming: 6 bases; J trimming: 2 bases; junction bases outside the gene matches: 7. This CDR3 is CASSRTGTGAYEQYF. CDR3 nucleotides: TGTGCCAGCAGCAGGACCGGGACAGGGGCCTACGAGCAGTACTTC. The complete variable domain, with remaining parts taken from reference TRBV2 and TRBJ2-7, reads EPEVTQTPSHQVTQMGQEVILRCVPISNHLYFYWYRQILGQKVEFLVSFYNNEISEKSEIFDDQFSVERPDGSNFTLKIRSTKLEDSAMYFCASSRTGTGAYEQYFGPGTRLTVT.

The rearrangement joins TRBV12-5 to TRBJ2-3, with D tentatively TRBD1 (5 bases). The V end was cut by 5 bases, the J end by 2 bases, with 11 bases between. Germline CDR1 reads LGHNT; CDR2 reads FRNRAP. The CDR3 has 14 amino acids. This CDR3 is CASGPRQPTDTQYF. The CDR3 bases are TGTGCTAGTGGTCCTAGACAGCCCACAGATACGCAGTATTTT.

This clone has just a few counts. The chain combines TRBV27 with TRBJ2-3; 9 bases are shared with TRBD1. The CDR3 contains 15 residues. Germline CDR1 and CDR2: MNHEY and SMNVEV (reference sequence). The V and J ends lost 5 bases and 3 bases, in that order; junction bases with no gene match: 6. Here the CDR3 DNA reads TGTGCCAGCAGTCCCCGGACAGGGGTTACAGATACGCAGTATTTT. Amino acids: CASSPRTGVTDTQYF.

The rearrangement links TRBV4-2 to TRBJ2-7; D is unresolved. Germline CDR1 reads LGHNA; CDR2 reads YNFKEQ. Trimming shortened V by 1 base and J by 0 bases, and 13 bases separated the two germline ends. This CDR3 contains 16 residues. The CDR3 sequence: CASSQGAGSSSYEQYF. The DNA of the CDR3 is TGTGCCAGCAGCCAAGGGGCAGGATCGAGCTCCTACGAGCAGTACTTC.

This chain joins TRBV7-9 and TRBJ1-2; D is undetermined. V was shortened by 0 bases and J by 4 bases, with 12 bases between the two germline ends. Germline V gives CDR1 SEHNR, CDR2 FQNEAQ (reference sequence). This CDR3 region has 15 residues. The chain's CDR3 is CASSLAEGDAYGYTF. CDR3 bases: TGTGCCAGCAGCTTAGCGGAGGGAGATGCCTATGGCTACACCTTC.

This chain joins TRBV6-5 and TRBJ2-1; D remains ambiguous. Per the germline V gene, CDR1 is MNHEY and CDR2 is SVGAGI. V was trimmed by 7 bases and J by 5 bases, leaving 15 bases between them. The CDR3 runs to 14 residues. The CDR3 loop is CASNVEAFNNEQFF. CDR3 nucleotides: TGTGCCAGCAATGTAGAGGCTTTTAACAATGAGCAGTTCTTC.

CDR3 in amino acids: CASSKRGQGRGTEAFF. CDR3 nucleotides: TGTGCCAGCAGCAAGAGGGGGCAGGGGAGAGGCACTGAAGCTTTCTTT. The gene calls are TRBV11-2 and TRBJ1-1; 7 bases are a match to TRBD1. The J segment lost 4 bases and the V segment lost 5 bases, leaving 13 bases of the junction unmatched. Germline V gene sequence: CDR1 SGHAT, CDR2 FQNNGV. This CDR3 is 16 amino acids long.

The chain combines TRBV5-5 with TRBJ2-2; D unclear. Trimming took 2 bases from V and 7 from J, leaving 12 bases between them. CDR1 SGHKS and CDR2 YYEKEE come from the germline V gene (reference sequence). CDR3 length: 14 residues. In DNA, the CDR3 is TGTGCCAGCAGCTTTCTGCAGGATGGCGGGGAGCTGTTTTTT. It specifies CASSFLQDGGELFF. Complete variable domain (other parts from reference TRBV5-5 and TRBJ2-2): DAGVTQSPTHLIKTRGQQVTLRCSPISGHKSVSWYQQVLGQGPQFIFQYYEKEERGRGNFPDRFSARQFPNYSSELNVNALLLGDSALYLCASSFLQDGGELFFGEGSRLTVL.

This clone was observed a single time. The chain combines TRBV5-4 with TRBJ2-5; D is ambiguous. V shed 4 bases and J shed 5 bases, with 15 bases lying between them. This CDR3 region has 14 residues. The V gene's germline CDR1 is SGHNT and CDR2 YYREEE (reference sequence). The CDR3 region is CASSPEAAWETQYF. DNA of the CDR3: TGTGCCAGCAGCCCCGAGGCAGCGTGGGAGACCCAGTACTTC.

This sequence joins TRBV9 and TRBJ2-7; 7 bases map to TRBD1. Germline CDR1 is SGDLS and CDR2 is YYNGEE. V was pared by 4 bases and J by 1 base, with 2 bases of the junction left unmatched. There are 13 residues in the CDR3. In DNA, the CDR3 is TGTGCCAGCAGCAGGGGACAGTCCTACGAGCAGTACTTC. Translating gives CASSRGQSYEQYF.